The 21 T cell receptor beta chains listed next were all sequenced from one sample in a study of radiotherapy plus CTLA-4 blockade in lung cancer. This table comes from immunoSEQ multiplex PCR, and its TCRdb copy is limited to in-frame clones, with some not included. The table lists around 30,000 clones, roughly 70% of them singletons. The sample in question was peripheral blood, obtained from a patient treated with radiotherapy plus ipilimumab. The origin of the receptors is a human donor with non-small cell lung cancer who had stable disease on radiotherapy plus ipilimumab.

This clone showed up just a few times. J is TRBJ2-2 and V is TRBV5-4, with D perhaps being TRBD1 or TRBD2 (5 bases each). The CDR3 is 15 residues long. Deletions cut 3 bases from V and 7 bases from J, with 16 bases between. CDR1 is SGHNT, CDR2 YYREEE, per germline (reference sequence). CDR3 in amino acids: CASSSRRDPIGELFF. The DNA of the CDR3 is TGTGCCAGCAGCTCACGACGGGACCCGATCGGGGAGCTGTTTTTT.

This rearrangement joins TRBV12-5 to TRBJ2-7; TRBD2 is a possible D gene (5 bases). CDR1 and CDR2 (germline): LGHNT, FRNRAP. With 6 bases removed from V and 6 bases from J, the gap between germline ends came to 6 bases. The CDR3 loop spans 10 amino acids. The CDR3 protein is CASGDSEQYF. CDR3 bases: TGTGCTAGTGGGGACTCCGAGCAGTACTTC.

V and J are TRBV6-5 and TRBJ2-1, with TRBD2 identical over 12 bases. There are 15 residues in the CDR3. Germline CDR1 reads MNHEY; CDR2 reads SVGAGI. The V gene end was trimmed by 6 bases and the J gene end by 9 bases; junction bases not matched to a gene: 9. CDR3 loop: CASSSLAGGPGEQFF. CDR3 nucleotides: TGTGCCAGCAGCTCCCTAGCGGGAGGGCCGGGTGAGCAGTTCTTC.

The CDR3 bases are TGTGCCAGTAGAGTCCGGTGGAGGGACGATGAGCAGTTCTTC. Protein sequence: CASRVRWRDDEQFF. The J gene is TRBJ2-1, the V gene TRBV19; maybe TRBD2 (6 bases). Looked up from germline, CDR1 is LNHDA and CDR2 is SQIVND (reference sequence). The length of the CDR3 is 14 residues. V was pared by 6 bases and J by 8 bases, with 17 bases between.

As concerns this clone: Sequence at one end of the junction differs from germline and may be a read error. This sequence joins TRBV7-7 and TRBJ2-5; 12 bases fit TRBD2. Looked up from germline, CDR1 is SSHAT and CDR2 is FNYEAQ (reference sequence). CDR3 size: 19 residues. CDR3: CASSPGLAGFDDNRGTQYF. CDR3 bases: TGTGCTAGCAGCCCGGGACTAGCGGGTTTCGATGACAATAGGGGGACCCAGTACTTC.

There are a few counts of this clone. This chain joins TRBV6-4 and TRBJ2-6; 7 bases match TRBD2. This CDR3 region has 17 residues. Germline V CDR1 and CDR2: MRHNA, SNTAGT. J gave up 0 bases and V 5 bases, and 7 bases lay outside the gene matches. CDR3 amino acids: CASSLGGALSGANVLTF. The CDR3 DNA reads as TGTGCCAGCAGTTTGGGAGGGGCCCTCTCTGGGGCCAACGTCCTGACTTTC.

The chain's CDR3 is CASSPPTGGQETQYF. DNA for the CDR3: TGTGCCAGCAGCCCGCCAACAGGGGGCCAAGAGACCCAGTACTTC. This chain connects TRBV5-4 to TRBJ2-5, with 8 bases aligning to TRBD1. This CDR3 is built from 15 residues. The V gene's germline CDR1 is SGHNT and CDR2 YYREEE (reference sequence). V shed 4 bases, J shed 1 base, and the junction held 6 bases outside the gene matches.

The rearrangement joins TRBV9 to TRBJ2-3; 7 bases align to TRBD2. V lost 6 bases, J lost 6 bases, and 13 bases stayed unmatched. This CDR3 comprises 15 residues. The V gene's germline CDR1 is SGDLS and CDR2 YYNGEE. CDR3 sequence: CASTKLASGRDTQYF. The CDR3 DNA reads as TGTGCCAGCACCAAGCTCGCTAGCGGTCGCGATACGCAGTATTTT.

This clone was picked up a small number of times. V usage is TRBV7-2 and J usage is TRBJ2-2; 9 bases agree with TRBD2. Germline lookup yields CDR1 SGHTA and CDR2 FQGNSA. The CDR3 is 15 amino acids. Trimming took 7 bases from V and 2 from J; bases not matched to a gene: 5. The CDR3 bases are TGTGCCAGCACCCTAGCGGGATTAAACACCGGGGAGCTGTTTTTT. Its translation: CASTLAGLNTGELFF.

J is TRBJ1-3 and V is TRBV7-9; D call uncertain. Trimming left V 5 bases short and J 0 bases short, with 5 bases between. The CDR3 length is 13 residues. CDR1 SEHNR and CDR2 FQNEAQ come from the germline V gene (reference sequence). The CDR3 protein is CASSPSSGNTIYF. Here the CDR3 DNA reads TGTGCCAGCAGCCCTAGCTCTGGAAACACCATATATTTT.

The V gene is TRBV23-1, the J gene TRBJ2-3; D is unclear. TRBV23-1 is noted as an ORF with a role that remains uncertain. V lost 2 bases and J 0 bases, leaving 12 bases between the germline ends. This CDR3 has 16 residues. The CDR3 coding sequence is TGCGCCAGCAGTCAAGGCCGGCCTCTTAGCACAGATACGCAGTATTTT. Translation gives CASSQGRPLSTDTQYF.

The rearrangement links TRBV14 to TRBJ1-2; D remains unclear. V lost 0 bases and J lost 4, with 6 bases in between. CDR1 and CDR2 from the germline V gene are SGHDN and FVKESK. The CDR3 extends over 13 amino acids. The CDR3 sequence: CASSQEAGYGYTF. The CDR3 nucleotides are TGTGCCAGCAGCCAAGAGGCAGGCTATGGCTACACCTTC.

This clone has a handful of counts. This rearrangement joins TRBV18 to TRBJ2-7; 7 bases line up with TRBD2. The CDR3 has 15 amino acids. CDR1 and CDR2 from the germline V gene are KGHSH and LQKENI. The J segment lost 2 bases and the V segment lost 5 bases, leaving 9 bases of the junction unmatched. CDR3 bases: TGTGCCAGCTCATCTTCCCTGGGGGGGACCTACGAGCAGTACTTC. This encodes CASSSSLGGTYEQYF.

This chain joins TRBV9 and TRBJ2-7; TRBD2 matches 8 bases. Germline assignment: CDR1 SGDLS and CDR2 YYNGEE. The CDR3 totals 18 residues. J gave up 3 bases and V 0 bases, and 14 bases lay outside the gene matches. The CDR3 is CASSVGLSSGRAGYEQYF. The CDR3, as DNA: TGTGCCAGCAGCGTAGGACTTTCTAGCGGGCGGGCCGGCTACGAGCAGTACTTC. The full variable domain, rest sourced from reference TRBV9 and TRBJ2-7, is DSGVTQTPKHLITATGQRVTLRCSPRSGDLSVYWYQQSLDQGLQFLIQYYNGEERAKGNILERFSAQQFPDLHSELNLSSLELGDSALYFCASSVGLSSGRAGYEQYFGPGTRLTVT.

The chain recombines TRBV2 with TRBJ2-3; the D gene is possibly TRBD1 (7 bases). The germline V and J ends were trimmed by 8 bases and 0 bases, with 18 bases remaining between them. The length of the CDR3 is 16 residues. The germline CDR1 and CDR2 sequences are SNHLY and FYNNEI. CDR3 in amino acids: CASRRGQLSSTDTQYF. CDR3 nucleotides: TGTGCCAGCCGGAGGGGGCAGTTGTCTAGCACAGATACGCAGTATTTT.

V is TRBV18 and J is TRBJ1-4; 8 bases match TRBD1. V was clipped by 2 bases and J by 8 bases; unmatched bases: 4. Germline CDR1 is KGHSH and CDR2 is LQKENI. The CDR3 runs 14 residues. CDR3 sequence reads: CASSPGQGAEKLFF. DNA for the CDR3: TGTGCCAGCTCACCAGGCCAGGGGGCGGAAAAACTGTTTTTT.

The chain employs TRBV15 and TRBJ1-5, with TRBD1 matching 8 bases. Losses at the gene ends were 2 bases for V and 6 bases for J; bases not matched to a gene: 12. This CDR3 has 17 amino acids. CDR1 LNHNV and CDR2 YYDKDF come from the germline V gene (reference sequence). In nucleotides, the CDR3 is TGTGCCACCAGCAGAATAGGGACAGGTAGTAACGGTCAGCCCCAGCATTTT. Its protein is CATSRIGTGSNGQPQHF.

J is TRBJ2-7 and V is TRBV11-3; a weak D match, TRBD2 (6 bases). Germline V gives CDR1 SGHNT, CDR2 YENEEA. V was clipped by 5 bases and J by 0 bases, with 11 bases between them. This CDR3 has 14 residues. CDR3 coding DNA: TGTGCCAGCAGCGCGGGGCAGTTCTCCTACGAGCAGTACTTC. It codes for CASSAGQFSYEQYF.

This chain joins TRBV4-1 and TRBJ1-1; 7 nucleotides line up with TRBD1. Per the germline V gene, CDR1 is MGHRA and CDR2 is YSYEKL. Trimming at V came to 5 bases and at J to 3 bases, leaving 9 bases not matched to a gene. The CDR3 has 15 residues. The CDR3 region is CASSTRQGGDTEAFF. In DNA, the CDR3 is TGCGCCAGCAGCACCCGACAGGGCGGGGACACTGAAGCTTTCTTT.

The chain is built from TRBV28 and TRBJ1-1; 7 nucleotides agree with TRBD1. The J segment lost 1 base and the V segment lost 3 bases, leaving 2 bases of the junction unmatched. Germline V gene sequence: CDR1 MDHEN, CDR2 SYDVKM. This CDR3 has 14 residues. The DNA of the CDR3 is TGTGCCAGCAGTTTCCCAGGGGGGAACACTGAAGCTTTCTTT. The encoded protein is CASSFPGGNTEAFF.

The rearrangement links TRBV5-5 to TRBJ1-2, with D maybe TRBD1 (6 bases). Between the trimmed V and J ends, which lost 5 bases and 7 bases, there was a span of 18 bases. CDR3 length: 14 amino acids. The germline CDR1 and CDR2 sequences are SGHKS and YYEKEE (reference sequence). The chain's CDR3 is CASREVGGEGGYTF. CDR3 sequence (DNA): TGTGCCAGCAGGGAAGTTGGGGGCGAGGGTGGCTACACCTTC.